A single sample gave rise to the 15 T cell receptor beta chains below, sequenced in a study of T cells after yellow fever vaccination. TCRdb re-analysed the 5' RACE reads in MiXCR, keeping a single row per CDR3 protein. The sample lists 150,000 to 200,000 distinct CDR3 sequences, roughly a tenth occurring once. This specimen was CD8+ T cells sorted from PBMCs, taken 45 days after the yellow fever booster vaccination. These receptors were taken from a man aged 18 to 29 who received the YFV17D yellow fever vaccine.

This clonotype was detected many times. This sequence joins TRBV6-4 and TRBJ2-1; 7 positions agree with TRBD1. Germline V lookup: CDR1 MRHNA, CDR2 SNTAGT. The V and J ends lost 0 bases and 7 bases, in that order; junction bases with no gene match: 0. CDR3 length equals 13 residues. CDR3 DNA sequence: TGTGCCAGCAGTGACTCGGACAGGAATGAGCAGTTCTTC. It is translated as CASSDSDRNEQFF.

The chain has TRBV27 and TRBJ1-4; TRBD1 matches at 7 bases. Looked up from germline, CDR1 is MNHEY and CDR2 is SMNVEV (reference sequence). CDR3 length equals 15 residues. After removal of 3 bases from V and 8 bases from J, the junction contained 9 bases not matched to a gene. The CDR3 sequence is CASSFRTGLKEKLFF. Written as DNA, the CDR3 is TGTGCCAGCAGTTTCCGGACAGGCTTAAAGGAAAAACTGTTTTTT.

The V and J genes are TRBV11-2 and TRBJ2-2; D perhaps matches TRBD1 (6 bases). The CDR3 loop spans 17 amino acids. Trimming took off 8 bases at V and 1 base at J, with 20 bases between the two ends. Germline V lookup: CDR1 SGHAT, CDR2 FQNNGV. The CDR3 nucleotides are TGTGCCAGCCCGACTCCGATGGCCAGGGGGAACACCGGGGAGCTGTTTTTT. Its protein is CASPTPMARGNTGELFF.

This clonotype was picked up many times. The chain has TRBV7-3 and TRBJ2-3; no firm D call. The CDR3 totals 15 residues. V was pared by 6 bases and J by 6 bases, with 19 bases between. Germline V gene lookup returns CDR1 SGHTA and CDR2 FQGTGA. The CDR3 nucleotides are TGTGCCAGCAGTCTAATCCCGAGTGGCGCGGATACGCAGTATTTT. Translating gives CASSLIPSGADTQYF.

This clonotype was counted between two and nine times. V usage is TRBV4-1 and J usage is TRBJ1-2; TRBD1 is a possible D gene (5 bases). V lost 5 bases and J 7 bases, leaving 17 bases between the germline ends. This CDR3 comprises 14 residues. Germline CDR1 reads MGHRA; CDR2 reads YSYEKL. The CDR3 sequence: CASSTVRGDVGYTF. CDR3 nucleotide sequence: TGCGCCAGCAGCACCGTGCGAGGGGACGTTGGCTACACCTTC.

This clonotype came up a few times. The chain employs TRBV7-3 and TRBJ2-3, with 8 bases lining up with TRBD2. Losses at the gene ends were 5 bases for V and 4 bases for J; bases not matched to a gene: 11. Per germline, CDR1 SGHTA and CDR2 FQGTGA. This CDR3 region has 16 residues. The CDR3 bases are TGTGCCAGCAGCCCTACGGGGGGGCCTCACTCAGATACGCAGTATTTT. Its translation: CASSPTGGPHSDTQYF.

This clonotype was found a few times. V is TRBV6-2 or TRBV6-3 and J is TRBJ2-7; possible D gene TRBD1, 7 bases. CDR1 and CDR2 from the germline V gene are MNHEY and SVGEGT. With 6 bases removed from V and 3 bases from J, the gap between germline ends came to 24 bases. The CDR3 is 17 amino acids. The CDR3 sequence is CASSPHAGQSINYEQYV. As DNA, the CDR3 is TGTGCCAGCAGCCCTCACGCGGGACAGTCGATAAACTACGAGCAGTACGTC.

This clonotype was counted between two and nine times. Here the CDR3 DNA reads TGTGCCAGCAGCGGGGGACAGACCACAGATACGCAGTATTTT. As protein: CASSGGQTTDTQYF. The rearrangement uses TRBV9 and TRBJ2-3; 7 bases map to TRBD1. Unmatched junction bases numbered 3, after V lost 3 bases and J lost 2 bases. The CDR3 extends over 14 amino acids. The V gene's germline CDR1 is SGDLS and CDR2 YYNGEE.

This clonotype showed up many times. The chain has TRBV6-2 or TRBV6-3 and TRBJ2-2, with 11 bases matching TRBD2. This CDR3 has 16 residues. Germline trimming cut 6 bases from V and 6 bases from J; bases unmatched to any gene: 9. Looked up from germline, CDR1 is MNHEY and CDR2 is SVGEGT. CDR3 in amino acids: CASRQLAGGNPGELFF. The CDR3 nucleotides are TGTGCCAGCAGACAGCTAGCGGGGGGAAATCCCGGGGAGCTGTTTTTT.

This clonotype was recorded a few times. This chain connects TRBV27 to TRBJ2-3; TRBD1 matches at 7 bases. The CDR3 totals 15 residues. V was pared by 6 bases and J by 1 base, with 7 bases of the junction left unmatched. CDR1 and CDR2 from the germline V gene are MNHEY and SMNVEV (reference sequence). Here the CDR3 reads CASSKQGIGTDTQYF. Here the CDR3 DNA reads TGTGCCAGCAGCAAACAGGGGATTGGCACAGATACGCAGTATTTT.

The genes are TRBV4-3 and TRBJ2-1, with 13 bases matching TRBD2. Looked up from germline, CDR1 is LGHNA and CDR2 is YSLEER. The CDR3 is 15 residues long. V lost 1 base, J lost 6 bases, and 0 bases stayed unmatched. The CDR3: CASSQGTSGGNEQFF. The CDR3 region has the DNA TGCGCCAGCAGCCAAGGGACTAGCGGGGGCAATGAGCAGTTCTTC.

This clonotype appeared many times. The gene calls are TRBV27 and TRBJ2-3; tentative D call: TRBD2 (6 bases). Germline-derived CDR1 and CDR2 are MNHEY and SMNVEV (reference sequence). The V end lost 2 bases, the J end lost 2 bases, and 11 bases lay between the germline ends. The CDR3 sequence is 15 residues long. Here the CDR3 reads CASSLGGSYTDTQYF. In DNA form, the CDR3 reads TGTGCCAGCAGTTTAGGAGGGAGCTACACAGATACGCAGTATTTT.

This clonotype came up a few times. The chain combines TRBV27 with TRBJ1-1; 8 bases map to TRBD1. Germline-derived CDR1 and CDR2 are MNHEY and SMNVEV (reference sequence). Trimming at V came to 2 bases and at J to 3 bases, leaving 8 bases not matched to a gene. The CDR3 has 16 residues. For the CDR3, the DNA is TGTGCCAGCAGTTTACAGGGGGCCGGAGGGTACACTGAAGCTTTCTTT. This codes for CASSLQGAGGYTEAFF.

This clonotype occurred a few times. V gene TRBV27 combines with J gene TRBJ2-7, with 7 bases matching TRBD1. Trimming removed 5 bases from V and 1 base from J; junction bases left unmatched: 8. Germline V lookup: CDR1 MNHEY, CDR2 SMNVEV (reference sequence). The CDR3 runs to 15 residues. CDR3 in DNA: TGTGCCAGCAGTGGGGACAGAAAGTTTTCCTACGAGCAGTACTTC. Translation gives CASSGDRKFSYEQYF.

The chain combines TRBV20-1 with TRBJ2-5; 13 bases match TRBD2. V trimming: 3 bases; J trimming: 0 bases; junction bases outside the gene matches: 1. The V gene's germline CDR1 is DFQATT and CDR2 SNEGSKA (reference sequence). The CDR3 contains 15 residues. This CDR3 reads CSARGLAGYQETQYF. CDR3 DNA sequence: TGCAGTGCTAGGGGACTAGCGGGGTACCAAGAGACCCAGTACTTC.